This T cell receptor (beta chain) was recorded in a study of shared clonotypes between healthy human individuals. Terminally differentiated effector memory CD45RA+ cells were excluded by CCR7 positive selection of CD45RO-negative cells. After removal of 5 bases from V and 5 bases from J, the junction contained 9 bases not matched to a gene. This CDR3 contains 15 residues. Germline V gene data show CDR1 as SGHRS and CDR2 as YFSETQ. Each cell subset's genomic DNA was divided evenly among several immunoSEQ plates. Clones were sequenced by immunoSEQ multiplex PCR, and TCRdb holds only the in-frame ones, with some missing. The data hold about 600,000 clones, with about 98% observed a single time.

Sequenced sample: naive CD8+ T cells sorted from blood. This receptor was taken from a man aged 25-45 years in good health. This sequence joins TRBV5-1 and TRBJ1-4, with TRBD1 matching over 7 bases. CDR3 in DNA: TGCGCCAGCAGTAGGGCAGGGGGACCGAATGAAAAACTGTTTTTT. Amino acid sequence: CASSRAGGPNEKLFF.